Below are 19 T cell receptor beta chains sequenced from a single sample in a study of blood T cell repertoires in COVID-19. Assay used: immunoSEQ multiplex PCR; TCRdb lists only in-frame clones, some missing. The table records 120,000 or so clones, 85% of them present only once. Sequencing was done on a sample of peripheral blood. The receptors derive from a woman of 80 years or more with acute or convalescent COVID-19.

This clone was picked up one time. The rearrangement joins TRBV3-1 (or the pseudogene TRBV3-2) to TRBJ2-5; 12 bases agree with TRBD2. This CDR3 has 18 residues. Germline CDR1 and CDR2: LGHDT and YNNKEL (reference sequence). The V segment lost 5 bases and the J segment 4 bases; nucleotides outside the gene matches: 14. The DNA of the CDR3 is TGTGCCAGCAGCAAAACATTTACTAGCGGGGGGAGGGGAGAGACCCAGTACTTC. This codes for CASSKTFTSGGRGETQYF.

The CDR3 DNA reads as TGTGCCAGCAGTGACCAGAGACAGGGCGGAGAAAAACTGTTTTTT. As protein: CASSDQRQGGEKLFF. The chain carries TRBV25-1 and TRBJ1-4; the match to TRBD1 covers 7 bases. Looked up from germline, CDR1 is MGHDK and CDR2 is SYGVNS. The CDR3 covers 15 residues. The V gene end was trimmed by 3 bases and the J gene end by 8 bases; junction bases not matched to a gene: 9.

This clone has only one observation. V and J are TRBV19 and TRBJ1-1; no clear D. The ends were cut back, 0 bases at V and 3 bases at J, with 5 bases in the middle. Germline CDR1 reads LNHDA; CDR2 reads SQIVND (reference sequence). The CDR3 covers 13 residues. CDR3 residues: CASSIDSDTEAFF. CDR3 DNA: TGTGCCAGTAGTATAGATTCGGACACTGAAGCTTTCTTT.

CDR3 in amino acids: CASSVQGARNTIYF. CDR3 nucleotides: TGTGCCAGCAGTGTACAAGGGGCGCGAAACACCATATATTTT. V and J are TRBV2 and TRBJ1-3, with D perhaps TRBD1 (5 bases). The CDR3 totals 14 residues. Germline CDR1 SNHLY, CDR2 FYNNEI. V lost 4 bases, J lost 5 bases, and 12 bases lay in between.

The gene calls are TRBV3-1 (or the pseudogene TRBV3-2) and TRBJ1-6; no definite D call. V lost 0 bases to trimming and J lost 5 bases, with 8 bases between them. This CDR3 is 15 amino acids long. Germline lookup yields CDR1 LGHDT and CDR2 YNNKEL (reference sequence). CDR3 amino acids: CASSQDYGNNSPLHF. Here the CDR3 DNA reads TGTGCCAGCAGCCAAGATTACGGGAATAATTCACCCCTCCACTTT.

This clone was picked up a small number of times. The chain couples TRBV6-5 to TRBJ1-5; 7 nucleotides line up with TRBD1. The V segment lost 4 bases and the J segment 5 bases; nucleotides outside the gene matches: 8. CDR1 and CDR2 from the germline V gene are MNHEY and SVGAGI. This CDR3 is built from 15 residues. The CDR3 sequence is CASSSAGTAYQPQHF. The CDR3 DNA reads TGTGCCAGCAGTTCCGCCGGGACAGCGTATCAGCCCCAGCATTTT.

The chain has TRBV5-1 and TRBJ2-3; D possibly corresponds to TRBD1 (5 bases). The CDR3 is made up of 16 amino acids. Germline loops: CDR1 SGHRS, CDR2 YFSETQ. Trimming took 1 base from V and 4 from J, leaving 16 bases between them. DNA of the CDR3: TGCGCCAGCAGCTTGAAGGGGTCTCCTTCTTCAGATACGCAGTATTTT. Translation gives CASSLKGSPSSDTQYF.

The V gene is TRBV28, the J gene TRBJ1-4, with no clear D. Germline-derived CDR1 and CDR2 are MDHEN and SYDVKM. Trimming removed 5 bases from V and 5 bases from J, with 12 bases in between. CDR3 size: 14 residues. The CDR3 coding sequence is TGTGCCAGCAGTCCCTGGACGGGGAATGAAAAACTGTTTTTT. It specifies CASSPWTGNEKLFF.

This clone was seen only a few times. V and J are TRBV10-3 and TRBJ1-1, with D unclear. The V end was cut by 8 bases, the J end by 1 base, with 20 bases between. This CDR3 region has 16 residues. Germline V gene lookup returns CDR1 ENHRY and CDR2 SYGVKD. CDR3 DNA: TGTGCCATCGGCCGCGGAAGTTTTGGTGAGAACACTGAAGCTTTCTTT. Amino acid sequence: CAIGRGSFGENTEAFF.

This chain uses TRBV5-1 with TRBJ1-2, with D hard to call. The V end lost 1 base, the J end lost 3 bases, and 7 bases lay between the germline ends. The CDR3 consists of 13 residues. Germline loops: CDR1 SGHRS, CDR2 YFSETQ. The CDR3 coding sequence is TGCGCCAGCAGCTTGTGGGCAGACTATGGCTACACCTTC. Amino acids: CASSLWADYGYTF.

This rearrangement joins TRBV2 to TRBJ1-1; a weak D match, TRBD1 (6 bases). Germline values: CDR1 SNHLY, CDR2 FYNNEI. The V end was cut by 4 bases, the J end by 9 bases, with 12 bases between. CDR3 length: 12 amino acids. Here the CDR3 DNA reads TGTGCCAGCAGTGGAGGGGGGGGTAAAGCTTTCTTT. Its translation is CASSGGGGKAFF.

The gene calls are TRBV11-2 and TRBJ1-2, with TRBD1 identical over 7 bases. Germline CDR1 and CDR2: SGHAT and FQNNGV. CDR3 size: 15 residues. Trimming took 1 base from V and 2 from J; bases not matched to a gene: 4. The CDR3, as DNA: TGTGCCAGCAGCTTAGCAGTCAGGGGGAACTATGGCTACACCTTC. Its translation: CASSLAVRGNYGYTF.

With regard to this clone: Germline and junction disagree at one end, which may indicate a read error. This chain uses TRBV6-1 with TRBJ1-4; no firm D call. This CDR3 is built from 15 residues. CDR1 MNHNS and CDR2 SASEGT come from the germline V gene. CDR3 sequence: CASREDGLEYEKLFF. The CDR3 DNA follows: TGTGCCAGCAGAGAAGATGGGTTGGAGTATGAAAAACTGTTTTTT.

The CDR3 is CASSLKQGIGETQYF. CDR3 sequence (DNA): TGCGCCAGCAGCCTAAAACAGGGTATCGGGGAGACCCAGTACTTC. J is TRBJ2-5 and V is TRBV4-1; TRBD1 might be the D (6 bases). The V end lost 4 bases, the J end lost 5 bases, and 17 bases lay between the germline ends. CDR1 and CDR2 (germline): MGHRA, YSYEKL. The CDR3 totals 15 residues.

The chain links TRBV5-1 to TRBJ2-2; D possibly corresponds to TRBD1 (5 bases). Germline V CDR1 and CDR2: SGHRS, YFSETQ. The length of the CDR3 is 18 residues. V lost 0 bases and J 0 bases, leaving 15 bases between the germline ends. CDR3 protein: CASSLGGHLFANTGELFF. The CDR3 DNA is TGCGCCAGCAGCTTGGGCGGACACTTGTTCGCGAACACCGGGGAGCTGTTTTTT.

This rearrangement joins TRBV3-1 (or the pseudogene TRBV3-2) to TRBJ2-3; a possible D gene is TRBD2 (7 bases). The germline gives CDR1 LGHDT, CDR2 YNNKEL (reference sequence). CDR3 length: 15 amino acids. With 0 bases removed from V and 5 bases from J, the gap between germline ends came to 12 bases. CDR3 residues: CASSQDGRGQDTQYF. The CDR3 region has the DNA TGTGCCAGCAGCCAAGACGGGCGGGGGCAAGATACGCAGTATTTT.

CDR3 bases: TGTGCCAGCAGTTACGTTGCAGGGGATGGCTACACCTTC. It encodes CASSYVAGDGYTF. This chain links TRBV6-5 with TRBJ1-2; maybe TRBD1 (6 bases). V dropped 2 bases and J dropped 6 bases, with 10 bases sitting between them. Germline lookup yields CDR1 MNHEY and CDR2 SVGAGI. The CDR3 runs 13 residues.

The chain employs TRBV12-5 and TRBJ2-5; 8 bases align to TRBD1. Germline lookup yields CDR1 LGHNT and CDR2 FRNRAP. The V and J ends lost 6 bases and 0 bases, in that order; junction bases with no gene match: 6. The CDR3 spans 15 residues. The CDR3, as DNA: TGTGCTAGTGGCCAAGGGACAGGCCACCAAGAGACCCAGTACTTC. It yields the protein CASGQGTGHQETQYF.

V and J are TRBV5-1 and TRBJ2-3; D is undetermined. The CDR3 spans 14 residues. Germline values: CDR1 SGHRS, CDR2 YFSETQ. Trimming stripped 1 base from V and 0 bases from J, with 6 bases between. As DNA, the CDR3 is TGCGCCAGCAGCTTGACAGTAAGCACAGATACGCAGTATTTT. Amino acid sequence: CASSLTVSTDTQYF.